One and the same sample provided the 9 T cell receptor beta chains below, sequenced in a study of OX40 agonist ivuxolimab in advanced cancers. Library generation was performed with the immunoSEQ multiplex PCR assay. TCRdb limited this immuneACCESS table to in-frame rearrangements with V and J called. A share of clones is missing; checked studies link under half to unresolved V genes, and the rest is unexplained. The sample table holds approximately 25,000 clones, of which approximately 86% were seen once. Less than 30% of the sample belongs to the ten largest clones. This material consisted of CD4+ or CD8+ T cells sorted from blood, taken in a trial of the OX40 agonist ivuxolimab. The receptors come from an adult with an advanced solid tumor such as melanoma, head and neck, liver or kidney cancer.

The rearrangement links TRBV19 to TRBJ2-1; TRBD1 matches 8 bases. Trimming at V came to 3 bases and at J to 4 bases, leaving 2 bases not matched to a gene. Germline V gives CDR1 LNHDA, CDR2 SQIVND (reference sequence). The CDR3 loop spans 14 amino acids. The CDR3 DNA reads TGTGCCAGTAGTATGGACAGGGTTTACAATGAGCAGTTCTTC. It is translated as CASSMDRVYNEQFF. The variable domain in full, completed from reference TRBV19 and TRBJ2-1, reads DGGITQSPKYLFRKEGQNVTLSCEQNLNHDAMYWYRQDPGQGLRLIYYSQIVNDFQKGDIAEGYSVSREKKESFPLTVTSAQKNPTAFYLCASSMDRVYNEQFFGPGTRLTVL.

The chain carries TRBV2 and TRBJ2-7; TRBD2 is a possible D gene (7 bases). CDR3 size: 16 residues. V shed 6 bases and J shed 0 bases, with 18 bases lying between them. Germline V gene sequence: CDR1 SNHLY, CDR2 FYNNEI. The DNA of the CDR3 is TGTGCCAGCAGGGGGGGGCAGGGATTCAGCTCCTACGAGCAGTACTTC. Protein product: CASRGGQGFSSYEQYF.

The chain joins TRBV10-1 to TRBJ2-1, with 11 bases identical to TRBD2. The CDR3 consists of 15 residues. V was clipped by 2 bases and J by 3 bases; unmatched bases: 0. CDR1 WNHNN and CDR2 SYGVQD come from the germline V gene (reference sequence). CDR3 sequence reads: CASSELAGGYNEQFF. CDR3 nucleotides: TGCGCCAGCAGTGAGCTAGCGGGGGGCTACAATGAGCAGTTCTTC.

The V gene is TRBV4-1, the J gene TRBJ2-2, with a tentative D call TRBD1 (5 bases). CDR3 length: 15 amino acids. Trimming took 0 bases from V and 5 from J, leaving 10 bases between them. Germline values: CDR1 MGHRA, CDR2 YSYEKL. The CDR3 here is CASSQEGVGTGELFF. DNA of the CDR3: TGCGCCAGCAGCCAAGAAGGGGTGGGGACCGGGGAGCTGTTTTTT.

J is TRBJ1-3 and V is TRBV29-1; D is undetermined. Trimming removed 5 bases from V and 3 bases from J, with 11 bases in between. Germline CDR1 SQVTM, CDR2 ANQGSEA. The CDR3 runs 13 residues. The CDR3 reads CSVWGAFGNTIYF. As DNA, the CDR3 is TGCAGCGTTTGGGGAGCTTTTGGAAACACCATATATTTT.

This chain joins TRBV27 and TRBJ1-5, with D uncertain. There are 15 residues in the CDR3. The germline V gene encodes CDR1 MNHEY and CDR2 SMNVEV (reference sequence). Trimming cost V 5 bases and J 4 bases, with 15 bases left between them. For the CDR3, the DNA is TGTGCCAGCAGTCCCAATATAGGACTAAATCAGCCCCAGCATTTT. It specifies CASSPNIGLNQPQHF.

The rearrangement uses TRBV27 and TRBJ2-3; D is undetermined. The length of the CDR3 is 17 residues. Trimming took off 3 bases at V and 1 base at J, with 17 bases between the two ends. The germline V gene encodes CDR1 MNHEY and CDR2 SMNVEV (reference sequence). The CDR3 DNA reads as TGTGCCAGCAGTTTTGGCCTTCTCCCGACCGGCACAGATACGCAGTATTTT. Translating gives CASSFGLLPTGTDTQYF.

This clone was found once. The chain carries TRBV27 and TRBJ2-3; D not certain. Trimming pared 0 bases from V and 3 bases from J, leaving 10 bases between. The CDR3 sequence is 15 residues long. The germline V gene encodes CDR1 MNHEY and CDR2 SMNVEV (reference sequence). This chain's CDR3 is CASSLSTSRTDTQYF. The CDR3 DNA is TGTGCCAGCAGTTTATCAACAAGCAGGACAGATACGCAGTATTTT.

The chain has TRBV4-1 and TRBJ2-7; D is possibly TRBD1 (6 bases). The CDR3 covers 15 residues. CDR1 MGHRA and CDR2 YSYEKL come from the germline V gene. V shed 0 bases and J shed 1 base, with 10 bases lying between them. This chain's CDR3 is CASSQDPDRSYEQYF. CDR3 nucleotides: TGCGCCAGCAGCCAAGATCCCGACAGGTCCTACGAGCAGTACTTC.